A selection of T cell receptor beta chains follows, all from one sample in a study of blood T cell repertoires in COVID-19. Profiling relied on immunoSEQ multiplex PCR, and the TCRdb table lists in-frame clones only, not all of them. Of 350,000 to 450,000 clones detected, more than 85% appear once; the ten largest clones hold 2.5% to 3.5%. Sequences were obtained from peripheral blood. These receptors were taken from a human donor in a cohort sampled during active COVID-19. CDR3s include the opening cysteine and the closing phenylalanine or tryptophan. The order of the fields is J gene, clone size, V gene, CDR3 length, D gene, CDR3 DNA, CDR3 protein. The D gene is left open where the match is weak. The size entry is marked missing in some rows and otherwise reads once, few, many or a size class.

TRBJ2-3 NA TRBV5-4 14 TRBD2 TGTGCCAGCAGCGGAGCGGGGATCACAGATACGCAGTATTTT CASSGAGITDTQYF
TRBJ1-1 NA TRBV11-2 13 NA TGTGCCAGCAGCTTAGAACCCGGGGGAGGGGCTTTCTTT CASSLEPGGGAFF
TRBJ2-5 NA TRBV7-9 14 TRBD2 TGTGCCAGCAGACCAGGACTAGCTGGTGAGACCCAGTACTTC CASRPGLAGETQYF
TRBJ2-1 NA TRBV18 18 TRBD2 TGTGCCAGCTCACCATCTTTTTTACTAGCGGGGGGGCATGTTGAGCAGTTCTTC CASSPSFLLAGGHVEQFF
TRBJ2-1 NA TRBV2 15 NA TGTGCCAGCAATCCCTCGAGCGGTTTGAGGAATGAGCAGTTCTTC CASNPSSGLRNEQFF
TRBJ1-1 NA TRBV5-6 15 NA TGTGCCAGCAGCCACGTAGCGGGAGGGAACACTGAAGCTTTCTTT CASSHVAGGNTEAFF
TRBJ1-1 once TRBV7-4 18 TRBD1 TGTGCCAGCAGCTTAACTCCCGCCTCGGGACAGGGCAATGGTGAAGCTTTCTTT CASSLTPASGQGNGEAFF
TRBJ1-2 NA TRBV28 14 TRBD1 TGTGCCAGCAGTCGGATCGACAGGGTCAATGGCTACACCTTC CASSRIDRVNGYTF
TRBJ2-1 NA TRBV6-1 17 NA TGTGCCAGCAGTGATAACACCGAAACAGGGTCCTACAATGAGCAGTTCTTC CASSDNTETGSYNEQFF
TRBJ1-3 few TRBV5-4 14 TRBD1 TGTGCCAGCAGCACCCCGGGACAGGGAAACACCATATATTTT CASSTPGQGNTIYF
TRBJ1-1 NA TRBV30 13 NA TGTGCCTGGAGTGTGGGGGGGAGCACTGAAGCTTTCTTT CAWSVGGSTEAFF
TRBJ1-5 NA TRBV2 16 NA TGTGCCAGCAGTGAAGCGTTTAACAGGGTTAATCAGCCCCAGCATTTT CASSEAFNRVNQPQHF
TRBJ2-1 NA TRBV5-6 16 TRBD1 TGTGCCAGCAGCTTTGGGACAGGGGTCTCCTACAATGAGCAGTTCTTC CASSFGTGVSYNEQFF
TRBJ1-1 NA TRBV4-1 13 TRBD1 TGCGCCAGCAGCCGGGGGACAGGGACTGAAGCTTTCTTT CASSRGTGTEAFF
TRBJ1-2 NA TRBV4-2 13 NA TGTGCCAGCAGCCAAGTTTCACAGCGGCTCTACACCTTC CASSQVSQRLYTF
TRBJ1-5 NA TRBV27 13 TRBD1 TGTGCCAGCAGTAGGGGGCAGGATCAGCCCCAGCATTTT CASSRGQDQPQHF
TRBJ2-1 NA TRBV7-8 18 TRBD2 TGTGCCAGCAGCTTAGGACGGGAGCTAGCGGGAACCTACAATGAGCAGTTCTTC CASSLGRELAGTYNEQFF
TRBJ1-3 NA TRBV28 14 NA TGTGCCAGCAGTTACCCAGGCCTTGGAAACACCATATATTTT CASSYPGLGNTIYF
TRBJ1-1 NA TRBV19 14 TRBD1 TGTGCCAGTATGGTGGACAGGGGGTGGACTGAAGCTTTCTTT CASMVDRGWTEAFF
TRBJ2-5 NA TRBV2 15 NA TGTGCCAGCAGTGCCAGCGGAGCATTCCAAGAGACCCAGTACTTC CASSASGAFQETQYF